The clone carrying this T cell receptor beta chain was detected ten times or more. The antigen is unknown. This CDR3 region has 13 residues. V gave up 2 bases and J gave up 4 bases, with 5 bases separating them. Looked up from germline, CDR1 is KGHSH and CDR2 is LQKENI. This record comes from a study of T-cell reconstitution after alpha-beta-depleted transplantation in children. Preparation of the TCRbeta library used unique molecular identifiers. TCRdb analysed the PCR reads with MiXCR anew, one entry per CDR3 protein. This table holds about 150,000 distinct CDR3 sequences, 8.8% found once. Regarding the study as a whole: By about two months after transplant, alpha-beta T cells reportedly arose from several hundred graft clones that had expanded. Certain patients had high TCRbeta diversity at day 60, and it came from recipient T cells and thymic progenitors that survived.

This TCR was recovered from a female patient between 2 and 10 years old who had a stem cell transplant for congenital amegakaryocytic thrombocytopenia, so the T cells may come from the graft donor. The J gene is TRBJ2-2, the V gene TRBV18; the D is unclear. The sample consisted of PBMCs, mostly from graft donor cells, taken 180 days after TCRalphabeta/CD19-depleted stem cell transplant. CDR3 nucleotide sequence: TGTGCCAGCTCACCAGTGACCACCGGGGAGCTGTTTTTT. Amino acids: CASSPVTTGELFF. The full variable domain, in which reference TRBV18 and TRBJ2-2 provide the parts outside the CDR3, is NAGVMQNPRHLVRRRGQEARLRCSPMKGHSHVYWYRQLPEEGLKFMVYLQKENIIDESGMPKERFSAEFPKEGPSILRIQQVVRGDSAAYFCASSPVTTGELFFGEGSRLTVL.